A single sample is the source of the 18 T cell receptor beta chains below, sequenced in a study of memory B cells and T cells in multiple sclerosis. After stimulus-free culture, autoproliferating CFSE-dim and non-proliferating CFSE-high T cells were sequenced separately. Cultures began with roughly 49 million CFSE-labeled PBMCs, unstimulated for roughly 7 days, with replicate wells pooled. These receptors' antigens are unknown. The protocol was immunoSEQ multiplex PCR, while the TCRdb copy is restricted to in-frame clones and leaves out a portion. In the table there are about 45,000 clones, roughly 80% of which are singletons. Sample: PBMCs from blood kept in culture. The source is a human donor with multiple sclerosis.

This chain uses TRBV7-9 with TRBJ1-1; D gene unclear. The CDR3 extends over 12 amino acids. V was trimmed by 1 base and J by 6 bases, leaving 6 bases between them. The V gene's germline CDR1 is SEHNR and CDR2 FQNEAQ (reference sequence). The CDR3 nucleotides read TGTGCCAGCAGCTTAGGAACCGCTGAAGCTTTCTTT. Its translation is CASSLGTAEAFF.

This clone was found once. The junction differs from germline at one of its ends, possibly a read error. The gene calls are TRBV5-1 and TRBJ1-1, with D possibly matching TRBD1 (6 bases). The CDR3 loop spans 15 amino acids. The germline gives CDR1 SGHRS, CDR2 YFSETQ. DNA for the CDR3: TGCGCCAGCGGCCGCCAGGACAGCGGTCCCGGGGAAGTTTTCTTT. Translating gives CASGRQDSGPGEVFF. Using reference TRBV5-1 and TRBJ1-1 for the parts outside the CDR3, the full variable domain is KAGVTQTPRYLIKTRGQQVTLSCSPISGHRSVSWYQQTPGQGLQFLFEYFSETQRNKGNFPGRFSGRQFSNSRSEMNVSTLELGDSALYLCASGRQDSGPGEVFFGQGTRLTVV.

The chain employs TRBV4-2 and TRBJ1-5; no clear D. With 1 base removed from V and 0 bases from J, the gap between germline ends came to 7 bases. The CDR3 has 15 residues. Germline V gives CDR1 LGHNA, CDR2 YNFKEQ. The CDR3 spells CASSQVSYSNQPQHF. CDR3 DNA sequence: TGTGCCAGCAGCCAAGTATCCTATAGCAATCAGCCCCAGCATTTT.

The rearrangement joins TRBV7-9 to TRBJ2-5, with D unresolved. Per the germline V gene, CDR1 is SEHNR and CDR2 is FQNEAQ (reference sequence). The CDR3 is made up of 13 amino acids. With 3 bases removed from V and 2 bases from J, the gap between germline ends came to 7 bases. The CDR3 nucleotides are TGTGCCAGCAGCTTTGGGGTTCAAGAGACCCAGTACTTC. Protein: CASSFGVQETQYF.

The rearrangement joins TRBV23-1 to TRBJ2-2; weak D call: TRBD1 (6 bases). TRBV23-1 carries the ORF label, with uncertain function. This CDR3 spans 18 amino acids. Trimming took 2 bases from V and 2 from J, leaving 18 bases between them. CDR3 sequence: CASSQLDSPLSNTGELFF. CDR3 bases: TGCGCCAGCAGTCAACTGGACAGCCCCCTGTCCAACACCGGGGAGCTGTTTTTT.

The CDR3 coding sequence is TGTGCCAGCAGCGTAGAGGCAGAATCCTACGAGCAGTACTTC. Translating gives CASSVEAESYEQYF. The chain links TRBV9 to TRBJ2-7; D is unresolved. The V and J ends lost 0 bases and 1 base respectively, with 8 bases between them. The CDR3 consists of 14 residues. The germline gives CDR1 SGDLS, CDR2 YYNGEE.

This chain links TRBV10-3 with TRBJ2-6, with D uncertain. With 0 bases removed from V and 0 bases from J, the gap between germline ends came to 6 bases. Per germline, CDR1 ENHRY and CDR2 SYGVKD. The CDR3 is 16 residues long. CDR3 in DNA: TGTGCCATCAGTGAGTCGTCTATCTCTGGGGCCAACGTCCTGACTTTC. Its protein is CAISESSISGANVLTF.

This rearrangement joins TRBV7-9 to TRBJ1-4, with no clear D. Germline CDR1 is SEHNR and CDR2 is FQNEAQ (reference sequence). This CDR3 has 12 residues. V dropped 5 bases and J dropped 8 bases, with 9 bases sitting between them. The CDR3 DNA sequence: TGTGCCAGCAGCCAAGGAGCGGAAAAACTGTTTTTT. Protein sequence: CASSQGAEKLFF.

CDR3 bases: TGTGCCAGCAGCTCTAGGCGGAGGGGGCCTGCGAACACTGAAGCTTTCTTT. Its translation is CASSSRRRGPANTEAFF. V gene TRBV7-9 combines with J gene TRBJ1-1; TRBD1 matches at 7 bases. The CDR3 runs to 17 residues. The J segment lost 1 base and the V segment lost 4 bases, leaving 12 bases of the junction unmatched. Germline lookup yields CDR1 SEHNR and CDR2 FQNEAQ (reference sequence).

The V gene is TRBV19, the J gene TRBJ1-4, with D uncertain. CDR3 length: 15 residues. Germline V gene sequence: CDR1 LNHDA, CDR2 SQIVND (reference sequence). Trimming pared 5 bases from V and 8 bases from J, leaving 18 bases between. The CDR3 coding sequence is TGTGCCAGTAGTTCCCTTTTCGGGGTTGGGGAAAAACTGTTTTTT. Encoded protein: CASSSLFGVGEKLFF.

This chain connects TRBV11-3 to TRBJ1-1; no clear D. The CDR3 spans 13 residues. Germline CDR1 and CDR2: SGHNT and YENEEA. Trimming shortened V by 6 bases and J by 0 bases, and 8 bases separated the two germline ends. In nucleotides, the CDR3 is TGTGCCAGCAGTACCGAGTTGAACACTGAAGCTTTCTTT. Translated: CASSTELNTEAFF.

This chain connects TRBV5-6 to TRBJ1-1, with D possibly TRBD1 on 6 matching bases. The length of the CDR3 is 14 residues. Germline values: CDR1 SGHDT, CDR2 YYEEEE. Between the trimmed V and J ends, which lost 3 bases and 0 bases, there was a span of 9 bases. CDR3 protein: CASSWGRVNTEAFF. In nucleotides, the CDR3 is TGTGCCAGCAGCTGGGGGCGGGTGAACACTGAAGCTTTCTTT.

This clone has just one count. This chain uses TRBV5-6 with TRBJ1-5; the D is unclear. Per germline, CDR1 SGHDT and CDR2 YYEEEE. The V end was cut by 0 bases, the J end by 7 bases, with 11 bases between. This CDR3 spans 14 amino acids. For the CDR3, the DNA is TGTGCCAGCAGCTTGGGGGGTCCCGGACAGCCCCAGCATTTT. It is translated as CASSLGGPGQPQHF. Based on the CDR3 plus reference TRBV5-6 and TRBJ1-5, the full variable domain is DAGVTQSPTHLIKTRGQQVTLRCSPKSGHDTVSWYQQALGQGPQFIFQYYEEEERQRGNFPDRFSGHQFPNYSSELNVNALLLGDSALYLCASSLGGPGQPQHFGDGTRLSIL.

This sequence joins TRBV7-6 and TRBJ2-2, with a tentative D call TRBD1 (6 bases). Germline values: CDR1 SGHVS, CDR2 FNYEAQ. The CDR3 length is 15 residues. V was pared by 3 bases and J by 5 bases, with 13 bases between. The CDR3 bases are TGTGCCAGCAGCTTGCCCCAGGGGAGAACCGGGGAGCTGTTTTTT. Translating it yields CASSLPQGRTGELFF.

The chain joins TRBV7-8 to TRBJ2-1; D may be TRBD1 (6 bases). Germline values: CDR1 SGHVS, CDR2 FQNEAQ. V dropped 8 bases and J dropped 0 bases, with 29 bases sitting between them. The CDR3 spans 20 residues. Here the CDR3 reads CASLQGRTGERESSYNEQFF. DNA for the CDR3: TGTGCCAGCCTTCAGGGGCGGACTGGAGAGCGAGAGAGCTCCTACAATGAGCAGTTCTTC.

This clone appeared a few times. Within the sample, other DNA sequences also encode this same CDR3. The gene calls are TRBV18 and TRBJ2-7, with no clear D. The CDR3 has 13 residues. Trimming removed 6 bases from V and 1 base from J, with 10 bases in between. CDR1 is KGHSH, CDR2 LQKENI, per germline. CDR3 residues: CASSPTASYEQYF. Here the CDR3 DNA reads TGTGCCAGCTCCCCGACCGCTTCCTACGAGCAGTACTTC.

The J gene is TRBJ2-7, the V gene TRBV7-8; no clear D gene. This CDR3 contains 15 residues. Looked up from germline, CDR1 is SGHVS and CDR2 is FQNEAQ. The germline V and J ends were trimmed by 2 bases and 4 bases, with 15 bases remaining between them. The CDR3 DNA follows: TGTGCCAGCAGCTTATCCAGAGACCGACTTTACGAGCAGTACTTC. This gives the protein CASSLSRDRLYEQYF. Full variable domain (outside the CDR3, taken from reference TRBV7-8 and TRBJ2-7): GAGVSQSPRYKVAKRGQDVALRCDPISGHVSLFWYQQALGQGPEFLTYFQNEAQLDKSGLPSDRFFAERPEGSVSTLKIQRTQQEDSAVYLCASSLSRDRLYEQYFGPGTRLTVT.

The rearrangement joins TRBV7-2 to TRBJ2-4; no clear D gene. CDR3 length: 12 amino acids. Germline loops: CDR1 SGHTA, CDR2 FQGNSA. V was clipped by 5 bases and J by 9 bases, with 11 bases between them. In nucleotides, the CDR3 is TGTGCCAGCAGCAATCTGATGGGCATTCAGTACTTC. This gives the protein CASSNLMGIQYF.